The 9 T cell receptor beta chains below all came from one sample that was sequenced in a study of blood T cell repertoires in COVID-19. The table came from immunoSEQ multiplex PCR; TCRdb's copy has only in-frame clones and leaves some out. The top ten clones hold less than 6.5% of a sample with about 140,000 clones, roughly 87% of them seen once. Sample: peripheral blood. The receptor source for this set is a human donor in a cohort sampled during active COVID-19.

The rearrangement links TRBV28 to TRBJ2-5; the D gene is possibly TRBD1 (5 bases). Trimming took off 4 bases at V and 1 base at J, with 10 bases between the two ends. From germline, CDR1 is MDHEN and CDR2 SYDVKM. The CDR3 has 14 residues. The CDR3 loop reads CASSSYRFQETQYF. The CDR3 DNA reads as TGTGCCAGCAGTTCTTACAGGTTCCAAGAGACCCAGTACTTC.

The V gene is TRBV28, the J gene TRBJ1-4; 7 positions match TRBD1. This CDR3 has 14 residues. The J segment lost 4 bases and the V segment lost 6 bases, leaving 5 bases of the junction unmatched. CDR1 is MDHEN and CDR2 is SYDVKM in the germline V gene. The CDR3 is CASSPGQYNEKLFF. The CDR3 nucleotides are TGTGCCAGCAGCCCGGGACAGTATAATGAAAAACTGTTTTTT.

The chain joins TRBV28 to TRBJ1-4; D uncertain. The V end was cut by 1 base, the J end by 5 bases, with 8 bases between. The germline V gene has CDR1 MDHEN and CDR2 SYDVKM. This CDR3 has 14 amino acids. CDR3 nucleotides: TGTGCCAGCAGTTTATACGGGGAAAATGAAAAACTGTTTTTT. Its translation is CASSLYGENEKLFF.

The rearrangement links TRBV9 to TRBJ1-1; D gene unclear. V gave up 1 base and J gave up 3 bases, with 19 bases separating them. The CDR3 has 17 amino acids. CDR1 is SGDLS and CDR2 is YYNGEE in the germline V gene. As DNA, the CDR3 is TGTGCCAGCAGCGTATATGGTTCGGGAGGGTTCGACACTGAAGCTTTCTTT. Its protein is CASSVYGSGGFDTEAFF.

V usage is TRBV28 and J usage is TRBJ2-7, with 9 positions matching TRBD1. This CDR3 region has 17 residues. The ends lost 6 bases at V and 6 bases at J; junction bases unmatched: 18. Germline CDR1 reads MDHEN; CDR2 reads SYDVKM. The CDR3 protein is CASSSPGTGSWRGEQYF. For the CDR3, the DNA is TGTGCCAGCAGCTCACCCGGGACAGGGAGTTGGCGGGGCGAGCAGTACTTC.

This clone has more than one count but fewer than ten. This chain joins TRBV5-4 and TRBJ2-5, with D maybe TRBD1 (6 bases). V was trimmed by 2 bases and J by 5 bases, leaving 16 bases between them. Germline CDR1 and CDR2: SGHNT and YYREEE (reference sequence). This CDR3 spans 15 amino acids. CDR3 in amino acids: CASSFDTNRVETQYF. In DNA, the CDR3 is TGTGCCAGCAGCTTCGATACGAACAGGGTTGAGACCCAGTACTTC.

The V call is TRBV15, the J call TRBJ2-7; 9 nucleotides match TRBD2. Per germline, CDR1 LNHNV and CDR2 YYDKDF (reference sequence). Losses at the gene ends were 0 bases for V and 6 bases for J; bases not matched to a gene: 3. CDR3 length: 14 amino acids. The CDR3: CATSRDAGGREQYF. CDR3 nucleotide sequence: TGTGCCACCAGCAGAGATGCGGGAGGGCGCGAGCAGTACTTC.

Here the CDR3 reads CASSLQGRNEQFF. The CDR3 nucleotides are TGTGCCAGCAGCCTACAGGGACGGAATGAGCAGTTCTTC. This sequence joins TRBV7-3 and TRBJ2-1; maybe TRBD1 (6 bases). Germline CDR1 reads SGHTA; CDR2 reads FQGTGA. Deletions cut 5 bases from V and 7 bases from J, with 12 bases between. The CDR3 has 13 amino acids.

In DNA form, the CDR3 reads TGTGCCAGCAGAGGGGAGGGGGGAGCTTTCTTT. Its translation is CASRGEGGAFF. The chain recombines TRBV21-1 with TRBJ1-1. TRBV21-1 is termed a pseudogene. This CDR3 comprises 11 residues.